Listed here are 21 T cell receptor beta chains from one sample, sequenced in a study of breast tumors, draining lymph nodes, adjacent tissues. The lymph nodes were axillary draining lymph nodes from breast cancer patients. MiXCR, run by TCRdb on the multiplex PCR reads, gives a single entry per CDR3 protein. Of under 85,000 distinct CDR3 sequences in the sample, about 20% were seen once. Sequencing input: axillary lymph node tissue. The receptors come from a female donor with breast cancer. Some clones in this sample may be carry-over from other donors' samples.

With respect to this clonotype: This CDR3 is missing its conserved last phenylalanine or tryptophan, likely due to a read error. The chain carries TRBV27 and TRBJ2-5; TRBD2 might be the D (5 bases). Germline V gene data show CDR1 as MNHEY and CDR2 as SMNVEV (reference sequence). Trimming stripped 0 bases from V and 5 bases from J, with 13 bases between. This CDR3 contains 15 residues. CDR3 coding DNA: TGTGCCAGCAGTTTATCATCGTCGGGGTACGAGACCCAGTACCTC. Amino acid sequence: CASSLSSSGYETQYL.

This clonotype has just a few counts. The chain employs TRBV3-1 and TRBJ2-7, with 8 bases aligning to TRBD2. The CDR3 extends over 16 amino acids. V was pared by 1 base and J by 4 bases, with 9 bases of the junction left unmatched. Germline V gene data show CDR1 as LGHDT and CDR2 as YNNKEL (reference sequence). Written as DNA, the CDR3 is TGTGCCAGCAGCCAAGGTTTTAGCGGGGTGGTGTACGAGCAGTACTTC. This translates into CASSQGFSGVVYEQYF.

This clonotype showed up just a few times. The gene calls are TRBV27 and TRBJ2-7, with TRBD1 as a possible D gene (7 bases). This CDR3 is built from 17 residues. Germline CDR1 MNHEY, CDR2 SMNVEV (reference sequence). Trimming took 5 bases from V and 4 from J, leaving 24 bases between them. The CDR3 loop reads CASSPPGRQGGFYEQYF. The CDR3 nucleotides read TGTGCCAGCAGTCCCCCAGGGAGACAGGGAGGCTTTTACGAGCAGTACTTC.

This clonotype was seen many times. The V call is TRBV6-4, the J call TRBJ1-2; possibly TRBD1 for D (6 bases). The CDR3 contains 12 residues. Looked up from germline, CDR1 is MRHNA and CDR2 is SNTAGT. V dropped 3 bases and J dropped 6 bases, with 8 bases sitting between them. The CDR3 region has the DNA TGTGCCAGCAGTGATACAGGGAATGGCTACACCTTC. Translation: CASSDTGNGYTF.

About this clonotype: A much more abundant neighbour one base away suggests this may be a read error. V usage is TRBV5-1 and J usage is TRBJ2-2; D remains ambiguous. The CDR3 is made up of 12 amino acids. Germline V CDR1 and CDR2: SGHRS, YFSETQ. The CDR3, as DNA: TGCGCCAACAGCTTGAACGGCGGGGAGCTGTTTTTT. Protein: CANSLNGGELFF.

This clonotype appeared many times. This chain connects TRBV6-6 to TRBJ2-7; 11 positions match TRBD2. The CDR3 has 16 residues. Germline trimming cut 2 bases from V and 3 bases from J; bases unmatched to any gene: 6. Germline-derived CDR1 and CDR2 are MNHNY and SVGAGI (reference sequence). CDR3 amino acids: CASSYAFTSGSYEQYF. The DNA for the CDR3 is TGTGCCAGCAGTTACGCCTTCACTAGCGGGAGCTACGAGCAGTACTTC.

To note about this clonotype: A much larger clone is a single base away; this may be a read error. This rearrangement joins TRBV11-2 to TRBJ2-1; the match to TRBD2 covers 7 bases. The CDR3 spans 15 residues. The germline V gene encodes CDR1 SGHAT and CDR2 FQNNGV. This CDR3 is CASSPQRDPFNEQLF. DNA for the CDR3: TGTGCCAGCAGCCCTCAGCGGGATCCGTTCAATGAGCAGCTCTTC. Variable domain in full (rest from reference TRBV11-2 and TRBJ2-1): EAGVAQSPRYKIIEKRQSVAFWCNPISGHATLYWYQQILGQGPKLLIQFQNNGVVDDSQLPKDRFSAERLKGVDSTLKIQPAKLEDSAVYLCASSPQRDPFNEQLFGPGTRLTVL.

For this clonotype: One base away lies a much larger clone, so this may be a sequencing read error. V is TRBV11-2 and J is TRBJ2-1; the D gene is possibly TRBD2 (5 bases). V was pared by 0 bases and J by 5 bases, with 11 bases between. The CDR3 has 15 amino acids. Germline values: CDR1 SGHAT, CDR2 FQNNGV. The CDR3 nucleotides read TGTGCCAGCAGCTTAGAGCTAGCACCTAACAATGAGCAGTTCTTC. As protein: CASSLELAPNNEQFF.

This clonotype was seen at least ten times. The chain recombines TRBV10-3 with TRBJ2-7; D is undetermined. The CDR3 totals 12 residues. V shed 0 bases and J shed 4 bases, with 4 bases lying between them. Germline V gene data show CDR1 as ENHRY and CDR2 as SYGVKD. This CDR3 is CAISESMYEQYF. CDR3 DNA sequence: TGTGCCATCAGTGAGTCTATGTACGAGCAGTACTTC.

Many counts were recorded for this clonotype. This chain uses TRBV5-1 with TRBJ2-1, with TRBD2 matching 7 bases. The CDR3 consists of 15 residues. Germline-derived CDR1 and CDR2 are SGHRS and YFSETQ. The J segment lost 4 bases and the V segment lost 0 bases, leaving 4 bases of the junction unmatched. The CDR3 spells CASSLGGRGYNEQFF. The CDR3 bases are TGCGCCAGCAGCTTGGGAGGGAGGGGATACAATGAGCAGTTCTTC.

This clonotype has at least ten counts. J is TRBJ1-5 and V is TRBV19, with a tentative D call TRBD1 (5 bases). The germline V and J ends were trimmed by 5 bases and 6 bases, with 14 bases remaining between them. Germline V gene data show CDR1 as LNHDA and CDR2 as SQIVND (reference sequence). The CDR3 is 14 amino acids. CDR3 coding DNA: TGTGCCAGTAGTTTCGGTTCCGGGGGTCAGCCCCAGCATTTT. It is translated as CASSFGSGGQPQHF.

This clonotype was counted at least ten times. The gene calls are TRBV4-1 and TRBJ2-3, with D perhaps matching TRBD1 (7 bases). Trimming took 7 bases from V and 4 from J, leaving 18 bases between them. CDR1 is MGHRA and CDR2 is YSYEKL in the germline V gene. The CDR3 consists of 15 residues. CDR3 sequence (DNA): TGCGCCAGCAACCCCGGAGGGACAGTAGCAGATACGCAGTATTTT. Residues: CASNPGGTVADTQYF.

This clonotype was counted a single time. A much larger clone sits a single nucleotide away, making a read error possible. The CDR3 sequence is CASQQGRKETQYF. CDR3 DNA: TGTGCCTCTCAACAGGGACGGAAAGAGACCCAGTACTTC. The V call is TRBV19, the J call TRBJ2-5; the D gene is possibly TRBD1 (6 bases). Germline lookup yields CDR1 LNHDA and CDR2 SQIVND (reference sequence). CDR3 length: 13 amino acids. Trimming cost V 11 bases and J 3 bases, with 16 bases left between them.

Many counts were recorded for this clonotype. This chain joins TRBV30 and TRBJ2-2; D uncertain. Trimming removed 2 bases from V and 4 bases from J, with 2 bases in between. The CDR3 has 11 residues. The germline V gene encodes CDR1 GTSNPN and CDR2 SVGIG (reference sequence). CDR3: CAWSSTGELFF. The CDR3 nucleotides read TGTGCCTGGAGTAGCACCGGGGAGCTGTTTTTT.

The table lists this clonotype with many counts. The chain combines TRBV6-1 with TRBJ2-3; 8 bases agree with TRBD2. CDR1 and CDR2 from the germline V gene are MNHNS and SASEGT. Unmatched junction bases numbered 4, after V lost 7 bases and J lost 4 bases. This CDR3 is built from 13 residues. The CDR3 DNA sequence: TGTGCCAGCACCCTAGCGGGTGCAGATACGCAGTATTTT. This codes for CASTLAGADTQYF.

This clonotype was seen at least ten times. CDR3 amino acids: CASREQGRGDTQYF. For the CDR3, the DNA is TGTGCCAGCAGGGAACAGGGGCGGGGAGATACGCAGTATTTT. V gene TRBV2 combines with J gene TRBJ2-3; TRBD1 might be the D (7 bases). From germline, CDR1 is SNHLY and CDR2 FYNNEI. V lost 6 bases, J lost 5 bases, and 15 bases lay in between. The CDR3 is 14 amino acids.

The CDR3 region is CASSQEGQVGGACYRETQYF. CDR3 DNA: TGCGCCAGCAGCCAAGAAGGCCAGGTTGGAGGCGCGTGTTATAGAGAGACCCAGTACTTC. The chain has TRBV4-1 and TRBJ2-5, with D possibly matching TRBD2 (5 bases). Germline V gene sequence: CDR1 MGHRA, CDR2 YSYEKL. The CDR3 has 20 amino acids. The V and J ends lost 0 bases and 4 bases respectively, with 27 bases between them.

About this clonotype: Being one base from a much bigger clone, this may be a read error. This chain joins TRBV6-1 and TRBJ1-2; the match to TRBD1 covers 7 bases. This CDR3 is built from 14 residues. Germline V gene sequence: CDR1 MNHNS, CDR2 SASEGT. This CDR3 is CASSELGRGYGYAF. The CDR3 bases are TGTGCCAGCAGTGAATTGGGCAGGGGGTATGGCTACGCCTTC.

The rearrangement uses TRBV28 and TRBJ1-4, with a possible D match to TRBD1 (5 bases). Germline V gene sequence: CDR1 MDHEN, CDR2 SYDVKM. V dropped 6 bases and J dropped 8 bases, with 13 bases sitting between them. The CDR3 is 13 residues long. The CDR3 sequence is CASRWGLKEKLFF. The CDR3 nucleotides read TGTGCCAGCAGGTGGGGCCTGAAGGAAAAACTGTTTTTT.

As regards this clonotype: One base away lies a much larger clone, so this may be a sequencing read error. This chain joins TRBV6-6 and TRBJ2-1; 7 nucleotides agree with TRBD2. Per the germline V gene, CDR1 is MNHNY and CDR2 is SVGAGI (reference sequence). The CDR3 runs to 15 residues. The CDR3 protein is CASTYGGTSYSEQFF. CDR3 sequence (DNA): TGTGCCAGCACCTACGGGGGGACCAGTTACAGTGAGCAGTTCTTC.

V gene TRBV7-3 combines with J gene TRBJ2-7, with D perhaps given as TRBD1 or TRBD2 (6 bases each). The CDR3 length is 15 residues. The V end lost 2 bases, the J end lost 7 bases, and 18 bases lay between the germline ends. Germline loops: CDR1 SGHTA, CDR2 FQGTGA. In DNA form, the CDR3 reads TGTGCCAGCAGCTTAGTTTCGGGGGCAGGCGGGGAGCAGTACTTC. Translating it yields CASSLVSGAGGEQYF.